The T cell receptor beta chain described here comes from a study of cytomegalovirus exposure and HLA in healthy donors. Study observations and caveats: For cytomegalovirus status, the classifier reportedly gave diagnoses with high specificity and sensitivity. Rarity held for most TCR sequences, but there were some public TCRs that occurred in many donors. In a later analysis, common viral pathogens appeared linked to several of the most significant clusters. Immune exposure was documented only through CMV serostatus.

The PCR ran on 60 Vbeta and 13 Jbeta primers. Sequencing was performed with immunoSEQ multiplex PCR; in TCRdb, only in-frame clones are kept and a portion is missing. This sample's table reports around 210,000 clones. Note on this clone: The antigen is not known.

The CDR3 covers 17 residues. With 3 bases removed from V and 9 bases from J, the gap between germline ends came to 25 bases. CDR1 and CDR2 from the germline V gene are SGHNT and YYREEE (reference sequence). Sequencing used PBMCs. This clonotype was obtained from a woman in her thirties in good health and CMV-seropositive. The chain employs TRBV5-4 and TRBJ2-1, with D possibly being TRBD2 (8 bases). CDR3 nucleotides: TGTGCCAGCAGCTCCCAGTCGGGGGGGTTCTCAGGGGGTGAGCAGTTCTTC. Translation: CASSSQSGGFSGGEQFF. The full variable domain, rest sourced from reference TRBV5-4 and TRBJ2-1, is ETGVTQSPTHLIKTRGQQVTLRCSSQSGHNTVSWYQQALGQGPQFIFQYYREEENGRGNFPPRFSGLQFPNYSSELNVNALELDDSALYLCASSSQSGGFSGGEQFFGPGTRLTVL.